A selection of T cell receptor beta chains follows, all from one sample in a study of CD8 T cells in Susac syndrome. TCRdb called the immunoSEQ multiplex PCR reads again in MiXCR, with one record for every CDR3 protein. The table includes around 140,000 distinct CDR3 sequences, roughly 95% detected once. The sequenced material came from CD4+ T cells from PBMCs. The source of these receptors is a human donor in good health. CDR3s include the opening cysteine and the closing phenylalanine or tryptophan. Each record gives: V gene, J gene, D gene, CDR3 length, clone size, CDR3 DNA, CDR3 protein. A D gene is named only where the DNA matches it firmly. Part of the rows lack a size; the others show once, few, many or a class for expanded clones.

V gene: TRBV24-1; J gene: TRBJ2-1; D gene: TRBD2; CDR3 length: 15; clone size: -; CDR3 DNA: TGTGCCACCAGTAACGTGGTAGCGGGCGGGAATGAGCAGTTCTTC; CDR3 protein: CATSNVVAGGNEQFF
V gene: TRBV5-6; J gene: TRBJ2-7; D gene: -; CDR3 length: 14; clone size: -; CDR3 DNA: TGTGCCAGCAGCTTGGGTGGTAGAGTCTACGAGCAGTACTTC; CDR3 protein: CASSLGGRVYEQYF
V gene: TRBV5-1; J gene: TRBJ2-6; D gene: TRBD2; CDR3 length: 17; clone size: -; CDR3 DNA: TGCGCCAGCAAACTACGGAGCGGGGATTCTGGGGCCAACGTCCTGACTTTC; CDR3 protein: CASKLRSGDSGANVLTF
V gene: TRBV5-1; J gene: TRBJ2-1; D gene: -; CDR3 length: 15; clone size: -; CDR3 DNA: TGCGCCAGCAGCTTGGCTCCGGGGAGCGGAGATGAGCAGTTCTTC; CDR3 protein: CASSLAPGSGDEQFF
V gene: TRBV19; J gene: TRBJ1-5; D gene: -; CDR3 length: 14; clone size: -; CDR3 DNA: TGTGCCAGTAAGACCAGGGTGAGCAATCAGCCCCAGCATTTT; CDR3 protein: CASKTRVSNQPQHF
V gene: TRBV5-1; J gene: TRBJ2-1; D gene: TRBD2; CDR3 length: 16; clone size: -; CDR3 DNA: TGCGCCAGCAGCCCGGAGACTAGCGGGAGGGCGGGTGAGCAGTTCTTC; CDR3 protein: CASSPETSGRAGEQFF
V gene: TRBV12-3/TRBV12-4; J gene: TRBJ2-3; D gene: -; CDR3 length: 13; clone size: -; CDR3 DNA: TGTGCCAGCAGTTTAGCTAGGGTTTCTACGCAGTATTTT; CDR3 protein: CASSLARVSTQYF
V gene: TRBV5-5; J gene: TRBJ2-7; D gene: -; CDR3 length: 15; clone size: -; CDR3 DNA: TGTGCCAGCAGCCCCGAGGAGAGGCGAGGGAACGAGCAGTACTTC; CDR3 protein: CASSPEERRGNEQYF
V gene: TRBV20-1; J gene: TRBJ1-3; D gene: -; CDR3 length: 15; clone size: -; CDR3 DNA: TGCAGTGCTAGAGATTTGGCTTACTCTGGAAACACCATATATTTT; CDR3 protein: CSARDLAYSGNTIYF
V gene: TRBV5-4; J gene: TRBJ2-2; D gene: TRBD2; CDR3 length: 17; clone size: -; CDR3 DNA: TGTGCCAGCAGCTCCATCTCTAGCGGGAGCGGCACCGGGGAGCTGTTTTTT; CDR3 protein: CASSSISSGSGTGELFF
V gene: TRBV20-1; J gene: TRBJ2-7; D gene: -; CDR3 length: 12; clone size: -; CDR3 DNA: TGCGGACCAGGACAAATCTTACCCGAGCAGTACTTC; CDR3 protein: CGPGQILPEQYF
V gene: TRBV20-1; J gene: TRBJ2-5; D gene: -; CDR3 length: 11; clone size: -; CDR3 DNA: TGCAGTGCTAGCGACCAAGAGACCCAGTACTTC; CDR3 protein: CSASDQETQYF
V gene: TRBV9; J gene: TRBJ1-1; D gene: -; CDR3 length: 13; clone size: -; CDR3 DNA: TGTGCCAGCAGCGTAGCTGCAGGGCCTGAAGCTTTCTTT; CDR3 protein: CASSVAAGPEAFF
V gene: TRBV20-1; J gene: TRBJ1-2; D gene: TRBD1; CDR3 length: 14; clone size: -; CDR3 DNA: TGCAGTGCTAGAGATCGACAGGGGAACTATGGCTACACCTTC; CDR3 protein: CSARDRQGNYGYTF
V gene: TRBV29-1; J gene: TRBJ1-1; D gene: -; CDR3 length: 13; clone size: -; CDR3 DNA: TGCAGCTCAAGGACAGACCGGAACACTGAAGCTTTCTTT; CDR3 protein: CSSRTDRNTEAFF
V gene: TRBV30; J gene: TRBJ1-5; D gene: TRBD1; CDR3 length: 14; clone size: few; CDR3 DNA: TGTGCCTGGAGTCCTGGACAGGGCAATCAGCCCCAGCATTTT; CDR3 protein: CAWSPGQGNQPQHF
V gene: TRBV7-2; J gene: TRBJ2-1; D gene: -; CDR3 length: 13; clone size: -; CDR3 DNA: TGTGCCAGCAGTTTAGCGAAGTCGGTTTTGCAGTTCTTC; CDR3 protein: CASSLAKSVLQFF
V gene: TRBV3-1; J gene: TRBJ2-1; D gene: -; CDR3 length: 16; clone size: -; CDR3 DNA: TGTGCCAGCAGCCAAGATGGGTATCGCACCTACAATGAGCAGTTCTTC; CDR3 protein: CASSQDGYRTYNEQFF
V gene: TRBV5-1; J gene: TRBJ1-2; D gene: TRBD1; CDR3 length: 14; clone size: -; CDR3 DNA: TGCGCCAGCAGGTGGACAGGGGGGGACTATGGCTACACCTTC; CDR3 protein: CASRWTGGDYGYTF
V gene: TRBV11-2; J gene: TRBJ2-1; D gene: TRBD1; CDR3 length: 15; clone size: -; CDR3 DNA: TGTGCCAGCAGCCGGACAGGGTCTCCCTACAATGAGCAGTTCTTC; CDR3 protein: CASSRTGSPYNEQFF
V gene: TRBV5-1; J gene: TRBJ2-2; D gene: TRBD2; CDR3 length: 14; clone size: -; CDR3 DNA: TGCGCCAGCAGCTCCGGGACTAGCTCCGGGGAGCTGTTTTTT; CDR3 protein: CASSSGTSSGELFF
V gene: TRBV20-1; J gene: TRBJ2-3; D gene: -; CDR3 length: 14; clone size: -; CDR3 DNA: TGCAGTGCCCCCCAGTTCCCGGGGACAGATACGCAGTATTTT; CDR3 protein: CSAPQFPGTDTQYF
V gene: TRBV6-1; J gene: TRBJ1-2; D gene: -; CDR3 length: 13; clone size: -; CDR3 DNA: TGTGCCAGCAGTGAGGGGTTGGACTATGGCTACACCTTC; CDR3 protein: CASSEGLDYGYTF
V gene: TRBV28; J gene: TRBJ2-6; D gene: TRBD2; CDR3 length: 19; clone size: -; CDR3 DNA: TGTGCCAGCAGCCCATGGACTAGCGGGAGAGGGTCTGGGGCCAACGTCCTGACTTTC; CDR3 protein: CASSPWTSGRGSGANVLTF
V gene: TRBV12-3/TRBV12-4; J gene: TRBJ2-1; D gene: -; CDR3 length: 15; clone size: -; CDR3 DNA: TGTGCCAGCAGTTTGAGCGGAATCTCCTACAATGAGCAGTTCTTC; CDR3 protein: CASSLSGISYNEQFF
V gene: TRBV29-1; J gene: TRBJ1-2; D gene: TRBD1; CDR3 length: 16; clone size: -; CDR3 DNA: TGCAGCGTTGGGGCCGGTGGGACAGGGGTTCGCTATGGCTACACCTTC; CDR3 protein: CSVGAGGTGVRYGYTF
V gene: TRBV20-1; J gene: TRBJ2-7; D gene: TRBD2; CDR3 length: 14; clone size: -; CDR3 DNA: TGCAGTGCTGAGGCGCGGGAGGGTAGCGACGAGCAGTACTTC; CDR3 protein: CSAEAREGSDEQYF
V gene: TRBV7-9; J gene: TRBJ2-5; D gene: TRBD2; CDR3 length: 15; clone size: -; CDR3 DNA: TGTGCCAGCAGCTTAGTTGCTAGCGGGAGGGAGACCCAGTACTTC; CDR3 protein: CASSLVASGRETQYF
V gene: TRBV9; J gene: TRBJ2-1; D gene: -; CDR3 length: 15; clone size: -; CDR3 DNA: TGTGCCAGCAGTAATGGGGGGAACTCCTACAATGAGCAGTTCTTC; CDR3 protein: CASSNGGNSYNEQFF
V gene: TRBV5-1; J gene: TRBJ1-2; D gene: -; CDR3 length: 15; clone size: -; CDR3 DNA: TGCGCCAGCAGCGCGGACGCCGCGGGGGTTATGGGCTACACCTTC; CDR3 protein: CASSADAAGVMGYTF
V gene: TRBV28; J gene: TRBJ2-7; D gene: -; CDR3 length: 15; clone size: -; CDR3 DNA: TGTGCCAGCAAAGGACAGGGACTAGCTAGATACGAGCAGTACTTC; CDR3 protein: CASKGQGLARYEQYF
V gene: TRBV12-3/TRBV12-4; J gene: TRBJ1-6; D gene: -; CDR3 length: 15; clone size: -; CDR3 DNA: TGTGCCAGCAGTGGGGGGGGAGTCGGGAATTCACCCCTCCACTTT; CDR3 protein: CASSGGGVGNSPLHF
V gene: TRBV7-8; J gene: TRBJ1-2; D gene: TRBD1; CDR3 length: 14; clone size: once; CDR3 DNA: TGTGCCAGCAGCTTAGGGACAGGGGTGGTAGGCTACACCTTC; CDR3 protein: CASSLGTGVVGYTF
V gene: TRBV5-4; J gene: TRBJ2-7; D gene: -; CDR3 length: 15; clone size: -; CDR3 DNA: TGTGCCAGCAGCCCCCGAGGTAGAAAAAACTACGAGCAGTACTTC; CDR3 protein: CASSPRGRKNYEQYF